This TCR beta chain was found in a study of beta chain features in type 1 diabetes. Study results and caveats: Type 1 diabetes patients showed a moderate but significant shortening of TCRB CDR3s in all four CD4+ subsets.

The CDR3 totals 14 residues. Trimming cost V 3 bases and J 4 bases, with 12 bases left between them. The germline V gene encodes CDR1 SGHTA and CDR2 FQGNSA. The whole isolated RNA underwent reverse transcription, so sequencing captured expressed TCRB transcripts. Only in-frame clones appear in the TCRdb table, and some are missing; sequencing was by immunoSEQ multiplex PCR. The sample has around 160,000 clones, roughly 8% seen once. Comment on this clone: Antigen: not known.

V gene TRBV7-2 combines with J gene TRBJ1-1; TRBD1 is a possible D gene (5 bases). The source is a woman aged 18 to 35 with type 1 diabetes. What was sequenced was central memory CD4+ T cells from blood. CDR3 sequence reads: CASSFGDGGTEAFF. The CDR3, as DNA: TGTGCCAGCAGCTTCGGGGACGGGGGCACTGAAGCTTTCTTT.